This T cell receptor (beta chain) was identified during a study of blood T cells in healthy people across ages. Study-wide points: Diversity figures derived from one million T cells were judged to underestimate the true value.

Trimming took off 2 bases at V and 2 bases at J, with 7 bases between the two ends. CDR1 and CDR2 (germline): LNHNV, YYDKDF (reference sequence). CDR3 length equals 13 residues. There are many counts of this clonotype. The target antigen is unknown. It was with a sample-barcoded 5' primer and a J-beta primer mix that a second PCR of roughly 6 to 11 cycles was run. Each CDR3 protein is one row after TCRdb ran MiXCR on the 5' RACE reads. The data show just under 550,000 distinct CDR3 sequences, with around 24% seen just once and less than 9% held by the top ten. This sample was also put to use in a study of T cells of mothers and their children. As that report states: Samples were obtained from a few healthy Caucasian mothers and their six children. Overlap ran slightly, non-significantly higher for related than unrelated mother-child pairs.

The sequenced sample consisted of blood. The receptor's source is a boy aged 5-17 years in good health. J is TRBJ2-7 and V is TRBV15; D possibly corresponds to TRBD1 (6 bases). CDR3 in amino acids: CATSRKGAYEQYF. The CDR3 nucleotides are TGTGCCACCAGCAGAAAGGGGGCCTACGAGCAGTACTTC.